The sequence of this TCR beta chain was determined in a study of post-analysis software for immune sequencing data. About the study: Relapsing-remitting, secondary progressive and progressive-relapsing multiple sclerosis were all included among the disease courses.

Libraries were made from TCR beta cDNA, and they carried unique molecular identifiers. Between about 0.9 and 11 million T cells gave rise to a few hundred thousand cDNA molecules. One entry per CDR3 protein results from TCRdb running MiXCR on the PCR reads. Here the sample spans some 240,000 distinct CDR3 sequences, around 34% being singletons. This clonotype showed up just a few times. Its antigen is undetermined. Germline CDR1 is LNHNV and CDR2 is YYDKDF (reference sequence). This CDR3 is built from 14 residues. V was cut by 0 bases and J by 7 bases, with 7 bases left in between. Study results and caveats: Four or five TRBV segments were significantly more frequent in patients than in controls. TRBV5-6, TRBV5-1 and TRBV20-1 were among these segments. Samples made in the same batch grouped tightly together by F measure. People with multiple sclerosis had a significantly lower normalized Chao1 diversity than controls did.

The clonotype was recovered from a girl aged 5 to 17 with multiple sclerosis. The sequenced material came from blood. The rearrangement links TRBV15 to TRBJ1-6; no reliable D call. The CDR3 sequence is CATSRDLSNSPLHF. The CDR3 nucleotides are TGTGCCACCAGCAGAGATCTGAGCAATTCACCCCTCCACTTT.